This T cell receptor beta chain was recorded in a study of OX40 agonist ivuxolimab in advanced cancers. Study background: Ivuxolimab, an agonist antibody against OX40 (CD134), was given to patients.

This CDR3 contains 15 residues. Germline-derived CDR1 and CDR2 are GTSNPN and SVGIG (reference sequence). J gave up 9 bases and V 4 bases, and 10 bases lay outside the gene matches. For this clone: The antigen remains undetermined.

Findings and limits, study-wide: Some nonresponders additionally presented with little normalized T-cell clonal expansion. Within 6 weeks, CD4+ and CD8+ blood T cells expanded clonally at 0.1 to 3.0 mg/kg.

Clones were read by immunoSEQ multiplex PCR, and TCRdb kept only the in-frame ones, dropping some. This sample carries 96,000 or so clones, 90% of them seen once, and the ten largest clones take under 2%. This chain joins TRBV30 and TRBJ2-2, with 11 bases lining up with TRBD2. This TCR derives from an adult with an advanced solid tumor such as melanoma, head and neck, liver or kidney cancer. Sequencing used CD4+ or CD8+ T cells sorted from blood, obtained in a trial of the OX40 agonist ivuxolimab. CDR3: CAWTRASGRPRELFF. Written as DNA, the CDR3 is TGTGCCTGGACGAGGGCTAGCGGGAGGCCGCGGGAGCTGTTTTTT.